This T cell receptor (beta chain) was sequenced for a study of T-cell memory formation after mild COVID-19. This CDR3 is built from 13 residues. Trimming took off 8 bases at V and 0 bases at J, with 13 bases between the two ends. Germline values: CDR1 SQVTM, CDR2 ANQGSEA. TCRdb recomputed calls from the 5' RACE reads with MiXCR, one row per CDR3 protein. The data show some 340,000 distinct CDR3 sequences, approximately 12% seen once. Material for sequencing was PBMCs or a T cell subset sorted from them (not recorded which). J is TRBJ1-1 and V is TRBV29-1, with D maybe TRBD1 (5 bases). The receptor comes from a man younger than 35 who had mild COVID-19 (a few samples of this study predate the infection). Cell type and time point are not known. CDR3 sequence: CSMTRDMNTEAFF. CDR3 in DNA: TGCAGCATGACCAGGGATATGAACACTGAAGCTTTCTTT.